The rows below give T cell receptor beta chains drawn from one sample of a study of graft-versus-host responses after intestinal transplantation. Clones were read by immunoSEQ multiplex PCR, and TCRdb kept only the in-frame ones, dropping some. The table includes 650 to 900 clones, about 85% detected once. Sample: ileum tissue, taken 22 days after intestinal transplant. These receptors were collected from a human patient who received an intestinal transplant, so some T cells may come from the graft donor. The CDR3 runs from the conserved cysteine through the conserved F or W. The D gene is left open where the match is weak. For some rows the clone size is stated as once, few or many, or as a class when expanded; others skip it.

j_gene | abundance | d_gene | v_gene | CDR3aa | CDR3nt
TRBJ2-7 | few | NA | TRBV6-5 | CASRNPRTARYEQYF | TGTGCCAGCAGAAACCCTAGGACAGCACGCTACGAGCAGTACTTC
TRBJ1-1 | NA | NA | TRBV6-5 | CASSYSGGTEAFF | TGTGCCAGCAGTTACTCAGGGGGGACTGAAGCTTTCTTT
TRBJ1-2 | NA | TRBD1 | TRBV4-1 | CASSPLGQGGYGYTF | TGCGCCAGCAGCCCACTAGGACAGGGAGGGTATGGCTACACCTTC
TRBJ2-7 | NA | NA | TRBV4-3 | CASSQDVVSEQYF | TGCGCCAGCAGCCAAGATGTCGTGAGCGAGCAGTACTTC
TRBJ2-1 | few | NA | TRBV18 | CASSTGYGEQFF | TGTGCCAGCTCTACAGGGTACGGTGAGCAGTTCTTC
TRBJ1-2 | NA | NA | TRBV5-6 | CASSLAGEDYGYTF | TGTGCCAGCAGCTTAGCAGGGGAGGACTATGGCTACACCTTC
TRBJ2-1 | NA | TRBD2 | TRBV9 | CASSRASGRVLGNEQFF | TGTGCCAGCAGCAGGGCTAGCGGGAGGGTGCTTGGGAATGAGCAGTTCTTC
TRBJ2-4 | NA | NA | TRBV18 | CASSPTGRRNKNIQYF | TGTGCCAGCTCACCAACAGGCAGGAGGAACAAAAACATTCAGTACTTC
TRBJ2-3 | NA | NA | TRBV12-5 | CASDSGTGTYTDTQYF | TGTGCTAGTGACTCCGGCACCGGGACCTACACAGATACGCAGTATTTT
TRBJ2-1 | NA | NA | TRBV7-8 | CASSLATGSGEQFF | TGTGCCAGCAGCTTAGCGACCGGTTCGGGTGAGCAGTTCTTC
TRBJ2-2 | NA | NA | TRBV21-1 | CASSNHPDSTGELFF | TGTGCCAGCAGCAATCACCCCGACTCCACCGGGGAGCTGTTTTTT
TRBJ2-7 | NA | NA | TRBV6-1 | CASSEAGARYEQYF | TGTGCCAGCAGTGAAGCGGGGGCGCGGTACGAGCAGTACTTC
TRBJ2-7 | NA | TRBD1 | TRBV4-2 | CASSQEDRVFYEQYF | TGTGCCAGCAGCCAAGAGGACAGGGTTTTTTACGAGCAGTACTTC
TRBJ1-2 | NA | TRBD1 | TRBV9 | CASRATGSNGYTF | TGTGCCAGCAGGGCGACAGGGTCTAATGGCTACACCTTC
TRBJ2-5 | NA | NA | TRBV4-1 | CASSQRRARETQYF | TGCGCCAGCAGCCAAAGAAGGGCGAGAGAGACCCAGTACTTC
TRBJ1-4 | NA | NA | TRBV5-1 | CASSLNGATNEKLFF | TGCGCCAGCAGCTTGAACGGGGCAACTAATGAAAAACTGTTTTTT
TRBJ2-2 | NA | NA | TRBV9 | CASSVATPTGELFF | TGTGCCAGCAGCGTAGCTACCCCCACCGGGGAGCTGTTTTTT
TRBJ1-2 | NA | NA | TRBV7-6 | CASSLYIGRDRGLNYGYTF | TGTGCCAGCAGCTTATATATTGGGAGGGATCGGGGGCTTAACTATGGCTACACCTTC
TRBJ2-2 | NA | TRBD2 | TRBV4-2 | CASSQGTSGRGPTGELFF | TGTGCCAGCAGCCAAGGGACTAGCGGGAGAGGACCTACCGGGGAGCTGTTTTTT
TRBJ2-2 | few | TRBD1 | TRBV7-6 | CASSSVRGWTGELFF | TGTGCCAGCAGCTCCGTCAGGGGGTGGACCGGGGAGCTGTTTTTT
TRBJ1-2 | once | NA | TRBV5-1 | CASSLDGGYTF | TGCGCCAGCAGCTTGGATGGTGGCTACACCTTC
TRBJ2-5 | NA | TRBD2 | TRBV11-2 | CASSLVAGGLGETQYF | TGTGCCAGCAGCTTAGTAGCGGGAGGGCTAGGAGAGACCCAGTACTTC
TRBJ2-7 | once | NA | TRBV28 | CASSLWRRLRLNEQYF | TGTGCCAGCAGTTTATGGCGCAGGCTCAGGTTGAACGAGCAGTACTTC
TRBJ2-7 | NA | TRBD1 | TRBV5-4 | CASSLAWPPGQGAREQYF | TGTGCCAGCAGCTTGGCTTGGCCACCGGGACAGGGGGCGCGGGAGCAGTACTTC
TRBJ2-1 | NA | NA | TRBV23-1 | CASSQSLTGWGYNEQFF | TGCGCCAGCAGTCAATCTTTAACGGGATGGGGCTACAATGAGCAGTTCTTC
TRBJ1-2 | NA | TRBD1 | TRBV18 | CASSPTPGGYGYTF | TGTGCCAGCTCACCGACTCCAGGGGGCTATGGCTACACCTTC
TRBJ1-2 | NA | TRBD1 | TRBV7-9 | CASRANAGGPEGNYGYTF | TGTGCCAGCAGGGCGAACGCAGGGGGGCCAGAGGGGAACTATGGCTACACCTTC
TRBJ2-1 | once | NA | TRBV7-3 | CASSLTGNEQFF | TGTGCCAGCAGCTTAACGGGAAATGAGCAGTTCTTC
TRBJ1-1 | NA | NA | TRBV6-6 | CASSYGPGPPEAFF | TGTGCCAGCAGTTACGGCCCAGGGCCCCCTGAAGCTTTCTTT
TRBJ1-1 | once | TRBD1 | TRBV7-9 | CASSSPISGTGDTEAFF | TGTGCCAGCAGTTCCCCAATCTCCGGGACAGGGGACACTGAAGCTTTCTTT
TRBJ2-3 | NA | TRBD2 | TRBV28 | CATTGLRTSGEDTQYF | TGTGCCACGACAGGGCTGAGGACTAGCGGTGAAGATACGCAGTATTTT
TRBJ2-1 | NA | NA | TRBV7-6 | CATSWRALSYNEQFF | TGTGCCACATCTTGGAGGGCCCTATCCTACAATGAGCAGTTCTTC
TRBJ2-1 | few | NA | TRBV30 | CAWSEEGNEQFF | TGTGCCTGGAGTGAGGAGGGCAATGAGCAGTTCTTC
TRBJ2-7 | NA | NA | TRBV6-6 | CASSYSTGQLSYEQYF | TGTGCCAGCAGTTACTCGACCGGGCAACTCTCCTACGAGCAGTACTTC
TRBJ2-1 | NA | NA | TRBV6-8 | CASSYSTAGWNNEQFF | TGTGCCAGCAGTTACTCGACCGCGGGGTGGAACAATGAGCAGTTCTTC
TRBJ2-7 | NA | NA | TRBV11-1 | CASSLAGEASYEQYF | TGTGCCAGCAGCTTAGCGGGAGAGGCGTCCTACGAGCAGTACTTC
TRBJ2-7 | NA | NA | TRBV5-1 | CASSWAGQRVSYEQYF | TGCGCCAGCAGCTGGGCCGGACAGCGGGTCTCCTACGAGCAGTACTTC
TRBJ2-4 | NA | NA | TRBV9 | CASSPRKKSDIQYF | TGTGCCAGCAGCCCCCGAAAGAAATCGGACATTCAGTACTTC
TRBJ2-1 | NA | TRBD2 | TRBV2 | CASSGASGYNEQFF | TGTGCCAGCAGTGGGGCTAGCGGCTACAATGAGCAGTTCTTC
TRBJ2-7 | NA | NA | TRBV6-1 | CASRNPRTARYEQYF | TGTGCCAGCAGAAACCCTAGGACAGCACGCTACGAGCAGTACTTC
TRBJ2-1 | NA | TRBD2 | TRBV2 | CASSVFITPREEYNEQFF | TGTGCCAGCAGTGTATTTATAACTCCGCGGGAGGAGTACAATGAGCAGTTCTTC
TRBJ2-1 | NA | TRBD1 | TRBV25-1 | CASSEEGDSSYNEQFF | TGTGCCAGCAGTGAAGAGGGGGACAGCTCCTACAATGAGCAGTTCTTC
TRBJ2-7 | NA | NA | TRBV7-2 | CASSPSGGRNYEQYF | TGTGCCAGCAGCCCTTCTGGAGGAAGAAATTACGAGCAGTACTTC
TRBJ2-1 | NA | NA | TRBV7-2 | CASSSLEHSGLAGEQFF | TGTGCCAGCAGCTCCCTAGAACATTCCGGGCTAGCTGGTGAGCAGTTCTTC
TRBJ2-5 | NA | NA | TRBV5-1 | CASSLIPGGQETQYF | TGCGCCAGCAGCCTTATACCCGGTGGCCAAGAGACCCAGTACTTC
TRBJ2-2 | few | NA | TRBV7-9 | CASSSGRGELFF | TGTGCCAGCAGCTCCGGACGCGGGGAGCTGTTTTTT
TRBJ1-1 | NA | NA | TRBV6-5 | CASSYGPGPPEAFF | TGTGCCAGCAGTTACGGCCCAGGGCCCCCTGAAGCTTTCTTT
TRBJ2-1 | NA | NA | TRBV6-5 | CASSYAKVSSYNEQFF | TGTGCCAGCAGTTACGCTAAGGTCAGCTCCTACAATGAGCAGTTCTTC
TRBJ2-1 | few | TRBD1 | TRBV27 | CASSANIRQGDFPFF | TGTGCCAGCAGTGCGAACATCCGACAGGGGGATTTTCCGTTCTTC